Below, 31 T cell receptor beta chains from the same sample are listed, as sequenced in a study of shared clonotypes between healthy human individuals. Only in-frame clones appear in the TCRdb table, and some are missing; sequencing was by immunoSEQ multiplex PCR. The sample has about 600,000 clones; about 96% are singletons. The sample consisted of naive CD4+ T cells sorted from blood. Subset defined: CD45RA+ positively selected. These receptor sequences come from a woman in her twenties or thirties in good health.

The V call is TRBV10-3, the J call TRBJ1-1, with D maybe TRBD1 (5 bases). In germline, CDR1 is ENHRY, CDR2 SYGVKD. The V end was cut by 4 bases, the J end by 0 bases, with 12 bases between. CDR3 length equals 15 residues. The CDR3 sequence: CAISVMPGMNTEAFF. CDR3 nucleotide sequence: TGTGCCATCAGTGTAATGCCAGGGATGAACACTGAAGCTTTCTTT.

V gene TRBV9 combines with J gene TRBJ1-1, with TRBD1 as a possible D gene (5 bases). The V end lost 0 bases, the J end lost 1 base, and 10 bases lay between the germline ends. Germline V gives CDR1 SGDLS, CDR2 YYNGEE. This CDR3 has 15 residues. This CDR3 reads CASSVAPTENTEAFF. CDR3 nucleotide sequence: TGTGCCAGCAGCGTAGCCCCGACAGAGAACACTGAAGCTTTCTTT.

The chain links TRBV19 to TRBJ2-5; D gene unclear. The CDR3 loop spans 13 amino acids. Trimming stripped 6 bases from V and 5 bases from J, with 13 bases between. CDR1 and CDR2 from the germline V gene are LNHDA and SQIVND (reference sequence). Here the CDR3 DNA reads TGTGCCAGTAGCTCTGATGCCACGGAGACCCAGTACTTC. It encodes CASSSDATETQYF.

This clone has more than one count but fewer than ten. V gene TRBV7-9 combines with J gene TRBJ2-7; no reliable D call. V lost 1 base to trimming and J lost 0 bases, with 13 bases between them. Per germline, CDR1 SEHNR and CDR2 FQNEAQ (reference sequence). This CDR3 comprises 16 residues. The CDR3 DNA follows: TGTGCCAGCAGCTTAGTACGGACGATGAGCTCCTACGAGCAGTACTTC. This translates into CASSLVRTMSSYEQYF.

The V call is TRBV4-2, the J call TRBJ1-4; D remains ambiguous. The CDR3 contains 14 residues. The germline CDR1 and CDR2 sequences are LGHNA and YNFKEQ. The V gene lost 3 bases and the J gene lost 8 bases, with 13 bases spanning the gap. The CDR3: CASSQLEVGEKLFF. DNA of the CDR3: TGTGCCAGCAGCCAGTTAGAGGTGGGGGAAAAACTGTTTTTT.

V usage is TRBV30 and J usage is TRBJ2-7; 8 bases are a match to TRBD1. Germline values: CDR1 GTSNPN, CDR2 SVGIG (reference sequence). After removal of 3 bases from V and 6 bases from J, the junction contained 13 bases not matched to a gene. The CDR3 consists of 15 residues. This CDR3 is CAWRTGELYISEQYF. The CDR3 DNA reads as TGTGCCTGGAGGACAGGGGAACTCTACATAAGCGAGCAGTACTTC.

V and J are TRBV27 and TRBJ2-3, with TRBD2 identical over 10 bases. CDR1 is MNHEY and CDR2 is SMNVEV in the germline V gene (reference sequence). CDR3 length equals 17 residues. J lost 3 bases, V lost 10 bases, and 16 bases had no gene match. The CDR3 sequence is CATTGRASGSGTDTQYF. The CDR3 DNA reads as TGTGCCACCACCGGAAGGGCTAGCGGGAGTGGAACAGATACGCAGTATTTT.

This clone has only a few counts. The rearrangement joins TRBV29-1 to TRBJ1-2, with a possible D match to TRBD1 (5 bases). The germline gives CDR1 SQVTM, CDR2 ANQGSEA. V was pared by 7 bases and J by 3 bases, with 12 bases between. This CDR3 has 12 residues. The CDR3 region has the DNA TGCAGCGGAGGGGAGGGGCACTATGGCTACACCTTC. Translation gives CSGGEGHYGYTF.

DNA of the CDR3: TGTGCCAGCAGCCGGGGACAGTTCAATCAGCCCCAGCATTTT. Encoded protein: CASSRGQFNQPQHF. The rearrangement uses TRBV27 and TRBJ1-5; 7 positions match TRBD1. The CDR3 runs to 14 residues. The trim removed 6 bases at V and 3 bases at J, leaving 5 bases unmatched. Germline assignment: CDR1 MNHEY and CDR2 SMNVEV (reference sequence).

This clone was observed once. The chain links TRBV2 to TRBJ1-1; TRBD1 is a possible D gene (5 bases). V was cut by 2 bases and J by 3 bases, with 7 bases left in between. The CDR3 consists of 13 residues. Germline V gene lookup returns CDR1 SNHLY and CDR2 FYNNEI. CDR3 DNA sequence: TGTGCCAGCAGTGAATCGGGGGACACTGAAGCTTTCTTT. It translates to CASSESGDTEAFF. Full variable domain (outside the CDR3, taken from reference TRBV2 and TRBJ1-1): EPEVTQTPSHQVTQMGQEVILRCVPISNHLYFYWYRQILGQKVEFLVSFYNNEISEKSEIFDDQFSVERPDGSNFTLKIRSTKLEDSAMYFCASSESGDTEAFFGQGTRLTVV.

The chain uses TRBV5-1 and TRBJ2-5; D may be TRBD2 (6 bases). The germline V and J ends were trimmed by 2 bases and 2 bases, with 10 bases remaining between them. The CDR3 is 14 amino acids. Germline CDR1 reads SGHRS; CDR2 reads YFSETQ. The CDR3 protein is CASSFLATQETQYF. The CDR3 DNA reads TGCGCCAGCAGCTTCCTAGCGACTCAAGAGACCCAGTACTTC.

V usage is TRBV6-4 and J usage is TRBJ2-3, with TRBD2 matching over 10 bases. The V gene's germline CDR1 is MRHNA and CDR2 SNTAGT. Losses at the gene ends were 4 bases for V and 7 bases for J; bases not matched to a gene: 8. This CDR3 has 15 residues. CDR3 sequence (DNA): TGTGCCAGCAGTGTTATAGCGGGAGGACCCCATACGCAGTATTTT. Translation gives CASSVIAGGPHTQYF.

This clone was picked up one time. This rearrangement joins TRBV7-8 to TRBJ2-3, with 14 bases matching TRBD2. The CDR3 covers 20 residues. V lost 9 bases and J lost 3; bases outside the gene matches: 20. The germline V gene encodes CDR1 SGHVS and CDR2 FQNEAQ. CDR3 amino acids: CASQRVRTGTSGSATDTQYF. As DNA, the CDR3 is TGTGCCAGTCAAAGGGTGAGAACCGGGACTAGCGGGAGCGCGACAGATACGCAGTATTTT.

This chain connects TRBV11-3 to TRBJ2-1; tentative D call: TRBD2 (6 bases). The CDR3 sequence is 14 residues long. Trimming cost V 1 base and J 3 bases, with 7 bases left between them. Germline loops: CDR1 SGHNT, CDR2 YENEEA. The CDR3 DNA reads TGTGCCAGCAGCTTAGCGGGAGTCTACAATGAGCAGTTCTTC. Protein sequence: CASSLAGVYNEQFF.

The genes are TRBV29-1 and TRBJ1-1; D not certain. CDR3 length: 13 amino acids. The germline gives CDR1 SQVTM, CDR2 ANQGSEA. The V and J ends lost 6 bases and 2 bases respectively, with 13 bases between them. Here the CDR3 reads CSVATRENTEAFF. The CDR3 DNA sequence: TGCAGCGTAGCGACACGCGAAAACACTGAAGCTTTCTTT.

The chain links TRBV5-1 to TRBJ2-7, with 11 bases matching TRBD2. This CDR3 region has 18 residues. Trimming took 3 bases from V and 0 from J; bases not matched to a gene: 11. The V gene's germline CDR1 is SGHRS and CDR2 YFSETQ. Here the CDR3 DNA reads TGCGCCAGCAGCTCCGGGACTAGCGGAATATTAAGCTCCTACGAGCAGTACTTC. Translation gives CASSSGTSGILSSYEQYF.

Here the CDR3 DNA reads TGTGCCAGCAGTGCCGCGACAGCTGGTCCCTACGAGCAGTACTTC. Encoded protein: CASSAATAGPYEQYF. This chain joins TRBV28 and TRBJ2-7; D possibly corresponds to TRBD1 (5 bases). Trimming shortened V by 5 bases and J by 2 bases, and 16 bases separated the two germline ends. Germline loops: CDR1 MDHEN, CDR2 SYDVKM. CDR3 length: 15 amino acids.

This chain links TRBV19 with TRBJ1-2; a weak D match, TRBD1 (5 bases). CDR1 and CDR2 (germline): LNHDA, SQIVND (reference sequence). The CDR3 sequence is 15 residues long. Trimming took 5 bases from V and 6 from J, leaving 19 bases between them. CDR3 region: CASSEGPTGSNGYTF. Here the CDR3 DNA reads TGTGCCAGTAGTGAGGGGCCCACGGGGTCTAATGGCTACACCTTC.

CDR3 protein: CAWGAGSYEQYF. The CDR3 bases are TGTGCCTGGGGAGCGGGGTCCTACGAGCAGTACTTC. The chain couples TRBV30 to TRBJ2-7, with 7 bases fitting TRBD2. There are 12 residues in the CDR3. The V segment lost 5 bases and the J segment 1 base; nucleotides outside the gene matches: 2. From germline, CDR1 is GTSNPN and CDR2 SVGIG (reference sequence).

The genes are TRBV7-8 and TRBJ1-5, with D unresolved. Germline V CDR1 and CDR2: SGHVS, FQNEAQ. V was trimmed by 5 bases and J by 7 bases, leaving 12 bases between them. This CDR3 is 13 amino acids long. The CDR3 DNA is TGTGCCAGCAGCCCCCAACCCAACCAGCCCCAGCATTTT. Translation: CASSPQPNQPQHF.

This sequence joins TRBV28 and TRBJ1-2; no reliable D call. V was shortened by 1 base and J by 2 bases, with 23 bases between the two germline ends. Germline lookup yields CDR1 MDHEN and CDR2 SYDVKM. The CDR3 is 19 residues long. CDR3 bases: TGTGCCAGCAGTTTATTTGGCCTACAGACTTTGACAACAAACTATGGCTACACCTTC. Protein sequence: CASSLFGLQTLTTNYGYTF.

This clone came up once. J is TRBJ2-1 and V is TRBV7-2; TRBD2 matches 10 bases. CDR1 and CDR2 (germline): SGHTA, FQGNSA. With 0 bases clipped from V and 9 bases from J, the junction kept 8 bases outside the gene matches. This CDR3 contains 16 residues. The CDR3 nucleotides are TGTGCCAGCAGCTTAGCGCTCAGCGGGAGGGCCGTTGAGCAGTTCTTC. It encodes CASSLALSGRAVEQFF.

The rearrangement uses TRBV30 and TRBJ1-5; D gene ambiguous. Germline V gene lookup returns CDR1 GTSNPN and CDR2 SVGIG (reference sequence). V dropped 1 base and J dropped 4 bases, with 8 bases sitting between them. The CDR3 loop spans 13 amino acids. As DNA, the CDR3 is TGTGCCTGGAGTGGAGAGAGGAATCAGCCCCAGCATTTT. This sequence encodes CAWSGERNQPQHF. Full variable domain (remainder filled in from reference TRBV30 and TRBJ1-5): SQTIHQWPATLVQPVGSPLSLECTVEGTSNPNLYWYRQAAGRGLQLLFYSVGIGQISSEVPQNLSASRPQDRQFILSSKKLLLSDSGFYLCAWSGERNQPQHFGDGTRLSIL.

The chain combines TRBV28 with TRBJ2-2, with 7 bases that match TRBD2. The CDR3 consists of 14 residues. With V trimmed by 3 bases and J by 6 bases, 4 bases remained unmatched. CDR1 is MDHEN, CDR2 SYDVKM, per germline. The CDR3 nucleotides are TGTGCCAGCAGTTTGGGAGGGACTCCCGGGGAGCTGTTTTTT. Its protein product is CASSLGGTPGELFF.

The rearrangement links TRBV29-1 to TRBJ1-2, with D possibly matching TRBD1 (6 bases). CDR3 length: 14 residues. CDR1 is SQVTM, CDR2 ANQGSEA, per germline. Trimming removed 0 bases at V and 0 bases at J, with 8 bases between. DNA of the CDR3: TGCAGCGTTGAAGATACAGGGTCTAACTATGGCTACACCTTC. As protein: CSVEDTGSNYGYTF.

The genes are TRBV28 and TRBJ2-3; 15 bases agree with TRBD2. The CDR3 loop spans 16 amino acids. Germline CDR1 MDHEN, CDR2 SYDVKM. Trimming removed 6 bases from V and 5 bases from J; junction bases left unmatched: 6. The CDR3 protein is CASRGTSGRSGDTQYF. The CDR3 nucleotides read TGTGCCAGCAGGGGGACTAGCGGGAGGTCGGGAGATACGCAGTATTTT.

The chain recombines TRBV6-1 with TRBJ2-3; TRBD1 matches 7 bases. Germline CDR1 is MNHNS and CDR2 is SASEGT. Germline trimming cut 2 bases from V and 8 bases from J; bases unmatched to any gene: 1. The CDR3 is made up of 12 amino acids. This chain's CDR3 is CASSERGPTQYF. The CDR3 coding sequence is TGTGCCAGCAGTGAAAGGGGGCCTACGCAGTATTTT.

J is TRBJ2-4 and V is TRBV2; weak D call: TRBD1 (6 bases). V was cut by 5 bases and J by 3 bases, with 14 bases left in between. Germline V gene sequence: CDR1 SNHLY, CDR2 FYNNEI. This CDR3 has 15 amino acids. CDR3 sequence (DNA): TGTGCCAGCAGTTACCGGGACACACTCAAAAACATTCAGTACTTC. It yields the protein CASSYRDTLKNIQYF.

The J gene is TRBJ1-3, the V gene TRBV4-2, with D possibly being TRBD1 (6 bases). The CDR3 length is 15 residues. V lost 5 bases and J lost 0, with 11 bases in between. CDR1 is LGHNA, CDR2 YNFKEQ, per germline. The CDR3 nucleotides read TGTGCCAGCAGCTGGGACAAGTCCTCTGGAAACACCATATATTTT. Its translation: CASSWDKSSGNTIYF.

The rearrangement joins TRBV20-1 to TRBJ2-3, with D tentatively TRBD2 (5 bases). CDR3 length equals 11 residues. The ends were cut back, 5 bases at V and 6 bases at J, with 9 bases in the middle. CDR1 is DFQATT, CDR2 SNEGSKA, per germline (reference sequence). The CDR3 DNA reads as TGCAGTGCTCTAAGAGGGGATACGCAGTATTTT. Translated: CSALRGDTQYF.

This clone was detected once. V usage is TRBV5-1 and J usage is TRBJ2-5; D remains ambiguous. CDR1 is SGHRS and CDR2 is YFSETQ in the germline V gene. The CDR3 spans 15 residues. Deletions cut 0 bases from V and 5 bases from J, with 14 bases between. The CDR3 DNA follows: TGCGCCAGCAGCTTGGCCCAGGATGCACGGGAGACCCAGTACTTC. Protein product: CASSLAQDARETQYF.